At least ten counts were recorded for the clone carrying this TCR beta chain. V was clipped by 1 base and J by 5 bases, with 8 bases between them. The CDR3 has 13 amino acids. Germline V CDR1 and CDR2: SSHAT, FNYEAQ (reference sequence). The data belong to a study of T cells after yellow fever vaccination. Via MiXCR, TCRdb re-called the 5' RACE reads, giving one row per CDR3 protein. The profile shows roughly 330,000 distinct CDR3 sequences, around 4.1% of them singletons. The clonotype comes from a man aged 18-30 years who received the YFV17D yellow fever vaccine. Sequenced material: PBMCs, taken 5 days after the yellow fever booster vaccination. The rearrangement joins TRBV7-7 to TRBJ2-5, with D uncertain. The CDR3, as DNA: TGTGCCAGCAGCTTAGGGCCAGCGGAGACCCAGTACTTC. This encodes CASSLGPAETQYF.